This entry concerns a single T cell receptor beta chain. CDR1 is KGHSH, CDR2 LQKENI, per germline. This CDR3 is 14 amino acids long. V lost 4 bases and J lost 0, with 9 bases in between. The repertoire was sequenced with immunoSEQ multiplex PCR; TCRdb's copy has only in-frame clones and lacks some. The table includes around 2.1 million clones, around 95% detected once. The record originates from a study of shared clonotypes between healthy human individuals. This sequence was found in a man aged 18 to 29 in good health. The chain is built from TRBV18 and TRBJ1-1; D ambiguous. Sample: naive CD4+ T cells sorted from blood. Subset indicated: CD45RA+ positively selected. CDR3 residues: CASSQQTMNTEAFF. The CDR3 nucleotides read TGTGCCAGCTCACAGCAGACAATGAACACTGAAGCTTTCTTT. Full variable domain (outside the CDR3, taken from reference TRBV18 and TRBJ1-1): NAGVMQNPRHLVRRRGQEARLRCSPMKGHSHVYWYRQLPEEGLKFMVYLQKENIIDESGMPKERFSAEFPKEGPSILRIQQVVRGDSAAYFCASSQQTMNTEAFFGQGTRLTVV.